These T cell receptor beta chains were read from a single sample in a study of regulatory T cells in long-lasting Graves disease. Using its own MiXCR run on the multiplex PCR reads, TCRdb lists one record per CDR3 protein. The data hold 400,000 to 500,000 distinct CDR3 sequences, with roughly 15% observed a single time. These same data were also listed under a study on T cells in Graves' hyperthyroidism and ophthalmopathy.

The sequences come from peripheral blood mononuclear cells (PBMCs), collected at new diagnosis, from a patient treated with antithyroid drugs. These receptors all come from a woman between 18 and 29 years old with Graves disease. The CDR3 runs from the conserved cysteine through the conserved F or W. D genes are given only for firm matches. Not every row has a clone size; where given, it reads once, few, many or a size class.

CDR3aa,CDR3nt,len,v_gene,d_gene,abundance,j_gene
CASSQADRGDEKLFF,TGCGCCAGCAGCCAAGCCGACAGGGGGGATGAAAAACTGTTTTTT,15,TRBV4-1,TRBD1,.,TRBJ1-4
CASSLWARRPGREVRADTQYF,TGTGCCAGCAGTTTATGGGCACGCCGGCCTGGGCGGGAGGTGCGGGCAGATACGCAGTATTTT,21,TRBV27,TRBD2,many,TRBJ2-3
CASSQTGANNQPQHF,TGTGCCAGCAGCCAGACAGGGGCAAACAATCAGCCCCAGCATTTT,15,TRBV7-8,TRBD1,few,TRBJ1-5
CASSSRRQGFREQFF,TGTGCCAGCAGCTCCCGCCGCCAGGGGTTTCGGGAGCAGTTCTTC,15,TRBV11-3,.,many,TRBJ2-1
CASSMAGGTDTQYF,TGTGCCAGTAGTATGGCGGGAGGTACAGATACGCAGTATTTT,14,TRBV19,TRBD2,.,TRBJ2-3
CSASAGPTSNYEQYF,TGCAGTGCCTCAGCGGGGCCAACCAGCAACTACGAGCAGTACTTC,15,TRBV20-1,TRBD2,many,TRBJ2-7
CAGSLIGETGNTIYF,TGTGCCGGCAGCTTAATTGGGGAGACTGGAAACACCATATATTTT,15,TRBV13,.,.,TRBJ1-3
CSAREEYGGDTEAFF,TGCAGTGCTAGGGAAGAATATGGGGGGGACACTGAAGCTTTCTTT,15,TRBV20-1,.,few,TRBJ1-1
CASRIPGQNTEAFF,TGTGCCAGCAGGATCCCGGGGCAGAACACTGAAGCTTTCTTT,14,TRBV6-1,.,many,TRBJ1-1
CASRASGPTYEQYF,TGTGCCAGCAGGGCTAGCGGGCCCACCTACGAGCAGTACTTC,14,TRBV28,TRBD2,few,TRBJ2-7